The 27 T cell receptor beta chains given below trace back to one sample, sequenced in a study of T cells in women clearing cervical HPV infection. Assay used: immunoSEQ multiplex PCR; TCRdb lists only in-frame clones, some missing. The sample totals about 48,000 clones. The sample comprised blood buffy coat. Receptors were obtained from a woman aged 18 to 75 with a cervical HPV16 infection that either progressed to CIN3+ or cleared (not recorded which).

A note on this clone: The read comes to an end 3 residues before the CDR3 does, leaving the germline J gene to fill in the end. V gene TRBV6-2 or TRBV6-3 combines with J gene TRBJ1-5; D may be TRBD1 (6 bases). Trimming cost V 3 bases and J 2 bases, with 17 bases left between them. The CDR3 extends over 17 amino acids. Germline values: CDR1 MNHEY, CDR2 SVGEGT. CDR3 DNA, as far as it was read: TGTGCCAGCAGTTATTGGTCGGGGGGCGGGGGCAATCAGCCC. Its translation: CASSYWSGGGGNQP. In full, the CDR3 is CASSYWSGGGGNQPQHF.

Concerning this clone: The read is 3 residues too short to cover the CDR3 end, so that end is filled in from the germline J gene. The J gene is TRBJ1-4, the V gene TRBV10-3; 9 nucleotides agree with TRBD1. Germline lookup yields CDR1 ENHRY and CDR2 SYGVKD. V lost 3 bases and J lost 8; bases outside the gene matches: 4. The CDR3 sequence is 14 residues long. The CDR3 sequence: CAISEAGTGEKLFF. The DNA read from the CDR3 is TGTGCCATCAGTGAAGCCGGGACAGGGGAAAAA.

Regarding this clone: The CDR3 is cut off 3 residues early in the read; its end comes from the germline J gene. This rearrangement joins TRBV19 to TRBJ1-2; tentative D call: TRBD1 (6 bases). Germline CDR1 reads LNHDA; CDR2 reads SQIVND (reference sequence). The CDR3 runs 15 residues. Trimming cost V 7 bases and J 7 bases, with 22 bases left between them. The CDR3 region is CASTTNHRELSGYTF. The DNA read from the CDR3 is TGTGCCAGTACCACTAACCACAGGGAGCTCTCTGGC.

Turning to this clone: The read terminates 3 residues ahead of where the CDR3 ends, so the germline J gene completes it. This chain links TRBV28 with TRBJ1-4; possible D gene TRBD1, 6 bases. Germline V CDR1 and CDR2: MDHEN, SYDVKM. This CDR3 is built from 16 residues. V was cut by 1 base and J by 9 bases, with 18 bases left in between. CDR3 DNA, as far as it was read: TGTGCCAGCAGTTTATTGGGCCAGGGGTGGGATAAAAAA. Protein product: CASSLLGQGWDKK. The complete CDR3 sequence is CASSLLGQGWDKKLFF.

Partial CDR3 DNA: TGCAGCGCCCGTCGGGACAGGGGCCCCCAAAACATT. Translating gives CSARRDRGPQNI. The CDR3 reads in full as CSARRDRGPQNIQYF. The chain is built from TRBV29-1 and TRBJ2-4, with 10 bases aligning to TRBD1. The observed sequence ends 3 residues before the CDR3 terminus, with the missing tail filled in from the germline J gene. The V and J ends lost 7 bases and 5 bases, in that order; junction bases with no gene match: 11. The germline V gene encodes CDR1 SQVTM and CDR2 ANQGSEA. This CDR3 spans 15 amino acids.

As regards this clone: The CDR3 end lies 3 residues beyond the end of the read and is filled in from the germline J gene. The rearrangement uses TRBV6-2 or TRBV6-3 and TRBJ2-7; maybe TRBD1 (5 bases). The germline V gene encodes CDR1 MNHEY and CDR2 SVGEGT. The CDR3 totals 11 residues. V was trimmed by 8 bases and J by 3 bases, leaving 8 bases between them. The CDR3 region is CASWGDYEQYF. CDR3 DNA (partial): TGTGCCAGCTGGGGCGACTACGAG.

As to this clone: The read ends 3 residues shy of where the CDR3 ends; the end is completed using the germline J gene. This chain connects TRBV19 to TRBJ2-1; the D gene is possibly TRBD1 (6 bases). Germline-derived CDR1 and CDR2 are LNHDA and SQIVND (reference sequence). The CDR3 has 13 amino acids. V lost 3 bases and J 7 bases, leaving 10 bases between the germline ends. The CDR3 loop is CASSITRGNEQFF. CDR3 DNA, as far as it was read: TGTGCCAGTAGTATCACAAGGGGGAATGAG.

About this clone: The junction does not match germline at one end; this may be a read error. Read sequence stops 3 residues before the CDR3 end, and the germline J gene provides the missing end. The chain is built from TRBV4-2 and TRBJ2-5, with 7 bases aligning to TRBD2. This CDR3 is 17 amino acids long. Per the germline V gene, CDR1 is LGHNA and CDR2 is YNFKEQ. This CDR3 is CASSHAYAGDPQETQYF. The covered CDR3 bases are TGCGCCAGCAGCCACGCCTACGCGGGGGACCCCCAAGAGACC.

Regarding this clone: Sequencing ends 3 residues short of the CDR3 end; the germline J gene provides the rest. The chain joins TRBV20-1 to TRBJ2-4; possibly TRBD1 for D (5 bases). Germline V lookup: CDR1 DFQATT, CDR2 SNEGSKA (reference sequence). Between the trimmed V and J ends, which lost 4 bases and 0 bases, there was a span of 10 bases. The CDR3 length is 14 residues. The CDR3 spells CSAKTVLAKNIQYF. The DNA read from the CDR3 is TGCAGTGCTAAGACAGTTCTAGCCAAAAACATT.

In regard to this clone: Read coverage stops 3 residues before the CDR3 terminus; the germline J gene supplies the remainder. This chain connects TRBV6-1 to TRBJ2-7, with D unresolved. Looked up from germline, CDR1 is MNHNS and CDR2 is SASEGT. Trimming pared 2 bases from V and 6 bases from J, leaving 11 bases between. The CDR3 sequence is 13 residues long. The covered CDR3 bases are TGTGCCAGCAGTGAAACCCCTTCAGGCGAG. Translation: CASSETPSGE. The full CDR3 protein reads CASSETPSGEQYF.

A note on this clone: Coverage ceases 3 residues before the CDR3 finishes, and the germline J gene fills in the end. This chain links TRBV19 with TRBJ2-3; TRBD2 matches 11 bases. The V gene end was trimmed by 8 bases and the J gene end by 0 bases; junction bases not matched to a gene: 1. CDR3 length equals 14 residues. CDR1 is LNHDA, CDR2 SQIVND, per germline (reference sequence). Incomplete CDR3 DNA: TGTGCCAGTCGGACTAGCGGGAGCACAGATACG. Its protein product is CASRTSGSTDT. The full-length CDR3 reads as CASRTSGSTDTQYF.

With respect to this clone: The read finishes 3 residues shy of the CDR3 end, and the germline J gene is used to complete it. The genes are TRBV20-1 and TRBJ1-5; 7 nucleotides line up with TRBD1. V dropped 0 bases and J dropped 1; count of bases not matched to a gene: 3. The CDR3 consists of 15 residues. Germline CDR1 is DFQATT and CDR2 is SNEGSKA (reference sequence). CDR3: CSARDPTGSNQPQHF. Incomplete CDR3 DNA: TGCAGTGCTAGAGATCCGACAGGGAGCAATCAGCCC.

Details on this clone: The read ends 3 residues early relative to the CDR3; the germline J gene fills the gap. This chain uses TRBV5-1 with TRBJ2-5, with D possibly TRBD2 on 5 matching bases. V was pared by 4 bases and J by 7 bases, with 14 bases between. The CDR3 contains 13 residues. Germline assignment: CDR1 SGHRS and CDR2 YFSETQ. The sequenced part of the CDR3 DNA is TGCGCCAGCAGCCCGAGTGGCGGAGGGACC. Protein product: CASSPSGGGT. The complete CDR3 protein is CASSPSGGGTQYF.

Of note for this clone: A read error may produce the germline difference seen at one junction end. The sequenced fragment ends 3 residues before the CDR3 boundary, so the rest is inferred from the germline J gene. The chain links TRBV4-2 to TRBJ2-3; TRBD1 matches at 11 bases. Per germline, CDR1 LGHNA and CDR2 YNFKEQ. CDR3 size: 16 residues. CDR3 DNA, as far as it was read: TGCGCCAGCAGCCAAGATGGACAGGGGGCCACAGATACG. Amino acid sequence: CASSQDGQGATDT. The entire CDR3 protein reads CASSQDGQGATDTQYF.

As for this clone: The sequence runs out 3 residues before the end of the CDR3; the remainder is reconstructed from the germline J gene. The chain is built from TRBV7-2 and TRBJ2-2, with a weak D call TRBD1 (5 bases). CDR1 and CDR2 (germline): SGHTA, FQGNSA. The V gene lost 5 bases and the J gene lost 1 base, with 11 bases spanning the gap. This CDR3 has 15 residues. CDR3 sequence reads: CASSTIQVNTGELFF. CDR3 DNA (partial): TGTGCCAGCAGCACCATACAGGTGAACACCGGGGAG.

As concerns this clone: The CDR3 is cut off 3 residues early in the read; its end comes from the germline J gene. The chain combines TRBV5-1 with TRBJ1-1; D might be TRBD1 (5 bases). Germline V gene data show CDR1 as SGHRS and CDR2 as YFSETQ. CDR3 length equals 14 residues. The V and J ends lost 6 bases and 5 bases respectively, with 17 bases between them. CDR3 in amino acids: CASKVAYGGTEAFF. The sequenced part of the CDR3 DNA is TGCGCCAGCAAGGTTGCGTATGGGGGGACTGAA. The variable domain in full, with the rest retrieved from reference TRBV5-1 and TRBJ1-1, is KAGVTQTPRYLIKTRGQQVTLSCSPISGHRSVSWYQQTPGQGLQFLFEYFSETQRNKGNFPGRFSGRQFSNSRSEMNVSTLELGDSALYLCASKVAYGGTEAFFGQGTRLTVV.

In regard to this clone: The sequence runs out 3 residues before the end of the CDR3; the remainder is reconstructed from the germline J gene. The rearrangement links TRBV5-6 to TRBJ2-7; weak D call: TRBD1 (6 bases). Trimming took off 0 bases at V and 6 bases at J, with 16 bases between the two ends. Germline V gives CDR1 SGHDT, CDR2 YYEEEE. There are 15 residues in the CDR3. CDR3 loop: CASSLGVAGVREQYF. The CDR3 DNA, read in part, is TGTGCCAGCAGCTTGGGCGTGGCAGGGGTGCGCGAG.

Points on this clone: The read ends 3 residues shy of where the CDR3 ends; the end is completed using the germline J gene. The rearrangement links TRBV9 to TRBJ1-1; the match to TRBD1 covers 7 bases. This CDR3 contains 13 residues. Germline trimming cut 5 bases from V and 3 bases from J; bases unmatched to any gene: 4. Germline CDR1 SGDLS, CDR2 YYNGEE. The DNA read from the CDR3 is TGTGCCAGCAGTCAGGGACAGTACACTGAA. This translates into CASSQGQYTE. The entire CDR3 is CASSQGQYTEAFF.

About this clone itself: The read stops 3 residues short of the end of the CDR3; the missing end is completed from the germline J gene. V gene TRBV7-2 combines with J gene TRBJ2-3, with D tentatively TRBD2 (5 bases). The germline V gene encodes CDR1 SGHTA and CDR2 FQGNSA. The CDR3 spans 14 residues. CDR3 region: CASSLGLAGYAQYF. The DNA read from the CDR3 is TGTGCCAGCAGCTTAGGGCTAGCCGGCTATGCG.

The CDR3 DNA, read in part, is TGCGCCAGCAGCCGGTTCAGCGGGGGGACTCACTCTGGGGCCAACGTC. Its protein product is CASSRFSGGTHSGANV. The full CDR3 is CASSRFSGGTHSGANVLTF. The chain links TRBV5-1 to TRBJ2-6, with 9 positions matching TRBD2. The read terminates 3 residues ahead of where the CDR3 ends, so the germline J gene completes it. Unmatched junction bases numbered 11, after V lost 4 bases and J lost 0 bases. CDR1 is SGHRS, CDR2 YFSETQ, per germline. The CDR3 consists of 19 residues. The variable domain in full, completed from reference TRBV5-1 and TRBJ2-6, reads KAGVTQTPRYLIKTRGQQVTLSCSPISGHRSVSWYQQTPGQGLQFLFEYFSETQRNKGNFPGRFSGRQFSNSRSEMNVSTLELGDSALYLCASSRFSGGTHSGANVLTFGAGSRLTVL.

Comments on this clone: The read ends 3 residues early relative to the CDR3; the germline J gene fills the gap. This chain uses TRBV6-2 or TRBV6-3 with TRBJ2-3, with 8 bases identical to TRBD2. The V gene's germline CDR1 is MNHEY and CDR2 SVGEGT. CDR3 length equals 15 residues. V trimming: 7 bases; J trimming: 2 bases; junction bases outside the gene matches: 8. CDR3 DNA (partial): TGTGCCAGCATACTTAAGCGGGGGTTCACAGATACG. This sequence encodes CASILKRGFTDT. The whole CDR3 reads CASILKRGFTDTQYF.

The CDR3 is CSADTGLAGNEQFF. CDR3 DNA (partial): TGCAGTGCTGATACGGGACTAGCGGGCAATGAG. This chain joins TRBV20-1 and TRBJ2-1, with TRBD2 matching over 12 bases. The missing CDR3 end, 3 residues past where the read stops, is filled in from the germline J gene. The CDR3 covers 14 residues. V lost 5 bases, J lost 6 bases, and 5 bases stayed unmatched. Germline V gene data show CDR1 as DFQATT and CDR2 as SNEGSKA (reference sequence).

As for this clone: Read data end 3 residues before the CDR3 end; the end is taken from the germline J gene. V usage is TRBV20-1 and J usage is TRBJ2-1, with D possibly being TRBD1 (5 bases). The germline V gene has CDR1 DFQATT and CDR2 SNEGSKA (reference sequence). V was trimmed by 5 bases and J by 1 base, leaving 15 bases between them. The CDR3 spans 15 residues. Here the CDR3 reads CSAPQTVKSYNEQFF. CDR3 bases read: TGCAGTGCTCCCCAGACAGTTAAGTCCTACAATGAG.

Concerning this clone itself: The observed sequence ends 3 residues before the CDR3 terminus, with the missing tail filled in from the germline J gene. The chain employs TRBV5-4 and TRBJ2-3, with D perhaps matching TRBD2 (6 bases). The CDR3 has 15 amino acids. The V and J ends lost 0 bases and 2 bases respectively, with 10 bases between them. The germline V gene has CDR1 SGHNT and CDR2 YYREEE (reference sequence). The CDR3 DNA, read in part, is TGTGCCAGCAGCTTGGGCCTAGCGACCACAGATACG. It codes for CASSLGLATTDT. The CDR3 in its entirety is CASSLGLATTDTQYF.

Concerning this clone: The read ends 3 residues early relative to the CDR3; the germline J gene fills the gap. V usage is TRBV5-1 and J usage is TRBJ2-7; D may be TRBD1 (6 bases). Looked up from germline, CDR1 is SGHRS and CDR2 is YFSETQ. Deletions cut 2 bases from V and 1 base from J, with 16 bases between. This CDR3 comprises 16 residues. The CDR3 reads CASSLVQGPGSYEQYF. CDR3 DNA, as far as it was read: TGCGCCAGCAGCTTAGTGCAGGGGCCTGGGTCCTACGAG.

Remarks on this clone: The read ends 3 residues shy of where the CDR3 ends; the end is completed using the germline J gene. The chain recombines TRBV30 with TRBJ2-7, with D possibly TRBD2 on 5 matching bases. The CDR3 is 15 amino acids. The germline gives CDR1 GTSNPN, CDR2 SVGIG (reference sequence). Deletions cut 0 bases from V and 3 bases from J, with 15 bases between. CDR3 DNA (partial): TGTGCCTGGAGTGTACCCACAGACTACCGCTACGAG. It specifies CAWSVPTDYRYE. The whole CDR3 protein reads CAWSVPTDYRYEQYF.

Here the CDR3 reads CASVTSGSSSETQYF. CDR3 DNA (partial): TGTGCCAGCGTGACTAGCGGGAGCTCATCAGAGACC. V gene TRBV2 combines with J gene TRBJ2-5; 12 bases agree with TRBD2. The sequenced fragment ends 3 residues before the CDR3 boundary, so the rest is inferred from the germline J gene. This CDR3 comprises 15 residues. The V segment lost 8 bases and the J segment 4 bases; nucleotides outside the gene matches: 8. From germline, CDR1 is SNHLY and CDR2 FYNNEI.